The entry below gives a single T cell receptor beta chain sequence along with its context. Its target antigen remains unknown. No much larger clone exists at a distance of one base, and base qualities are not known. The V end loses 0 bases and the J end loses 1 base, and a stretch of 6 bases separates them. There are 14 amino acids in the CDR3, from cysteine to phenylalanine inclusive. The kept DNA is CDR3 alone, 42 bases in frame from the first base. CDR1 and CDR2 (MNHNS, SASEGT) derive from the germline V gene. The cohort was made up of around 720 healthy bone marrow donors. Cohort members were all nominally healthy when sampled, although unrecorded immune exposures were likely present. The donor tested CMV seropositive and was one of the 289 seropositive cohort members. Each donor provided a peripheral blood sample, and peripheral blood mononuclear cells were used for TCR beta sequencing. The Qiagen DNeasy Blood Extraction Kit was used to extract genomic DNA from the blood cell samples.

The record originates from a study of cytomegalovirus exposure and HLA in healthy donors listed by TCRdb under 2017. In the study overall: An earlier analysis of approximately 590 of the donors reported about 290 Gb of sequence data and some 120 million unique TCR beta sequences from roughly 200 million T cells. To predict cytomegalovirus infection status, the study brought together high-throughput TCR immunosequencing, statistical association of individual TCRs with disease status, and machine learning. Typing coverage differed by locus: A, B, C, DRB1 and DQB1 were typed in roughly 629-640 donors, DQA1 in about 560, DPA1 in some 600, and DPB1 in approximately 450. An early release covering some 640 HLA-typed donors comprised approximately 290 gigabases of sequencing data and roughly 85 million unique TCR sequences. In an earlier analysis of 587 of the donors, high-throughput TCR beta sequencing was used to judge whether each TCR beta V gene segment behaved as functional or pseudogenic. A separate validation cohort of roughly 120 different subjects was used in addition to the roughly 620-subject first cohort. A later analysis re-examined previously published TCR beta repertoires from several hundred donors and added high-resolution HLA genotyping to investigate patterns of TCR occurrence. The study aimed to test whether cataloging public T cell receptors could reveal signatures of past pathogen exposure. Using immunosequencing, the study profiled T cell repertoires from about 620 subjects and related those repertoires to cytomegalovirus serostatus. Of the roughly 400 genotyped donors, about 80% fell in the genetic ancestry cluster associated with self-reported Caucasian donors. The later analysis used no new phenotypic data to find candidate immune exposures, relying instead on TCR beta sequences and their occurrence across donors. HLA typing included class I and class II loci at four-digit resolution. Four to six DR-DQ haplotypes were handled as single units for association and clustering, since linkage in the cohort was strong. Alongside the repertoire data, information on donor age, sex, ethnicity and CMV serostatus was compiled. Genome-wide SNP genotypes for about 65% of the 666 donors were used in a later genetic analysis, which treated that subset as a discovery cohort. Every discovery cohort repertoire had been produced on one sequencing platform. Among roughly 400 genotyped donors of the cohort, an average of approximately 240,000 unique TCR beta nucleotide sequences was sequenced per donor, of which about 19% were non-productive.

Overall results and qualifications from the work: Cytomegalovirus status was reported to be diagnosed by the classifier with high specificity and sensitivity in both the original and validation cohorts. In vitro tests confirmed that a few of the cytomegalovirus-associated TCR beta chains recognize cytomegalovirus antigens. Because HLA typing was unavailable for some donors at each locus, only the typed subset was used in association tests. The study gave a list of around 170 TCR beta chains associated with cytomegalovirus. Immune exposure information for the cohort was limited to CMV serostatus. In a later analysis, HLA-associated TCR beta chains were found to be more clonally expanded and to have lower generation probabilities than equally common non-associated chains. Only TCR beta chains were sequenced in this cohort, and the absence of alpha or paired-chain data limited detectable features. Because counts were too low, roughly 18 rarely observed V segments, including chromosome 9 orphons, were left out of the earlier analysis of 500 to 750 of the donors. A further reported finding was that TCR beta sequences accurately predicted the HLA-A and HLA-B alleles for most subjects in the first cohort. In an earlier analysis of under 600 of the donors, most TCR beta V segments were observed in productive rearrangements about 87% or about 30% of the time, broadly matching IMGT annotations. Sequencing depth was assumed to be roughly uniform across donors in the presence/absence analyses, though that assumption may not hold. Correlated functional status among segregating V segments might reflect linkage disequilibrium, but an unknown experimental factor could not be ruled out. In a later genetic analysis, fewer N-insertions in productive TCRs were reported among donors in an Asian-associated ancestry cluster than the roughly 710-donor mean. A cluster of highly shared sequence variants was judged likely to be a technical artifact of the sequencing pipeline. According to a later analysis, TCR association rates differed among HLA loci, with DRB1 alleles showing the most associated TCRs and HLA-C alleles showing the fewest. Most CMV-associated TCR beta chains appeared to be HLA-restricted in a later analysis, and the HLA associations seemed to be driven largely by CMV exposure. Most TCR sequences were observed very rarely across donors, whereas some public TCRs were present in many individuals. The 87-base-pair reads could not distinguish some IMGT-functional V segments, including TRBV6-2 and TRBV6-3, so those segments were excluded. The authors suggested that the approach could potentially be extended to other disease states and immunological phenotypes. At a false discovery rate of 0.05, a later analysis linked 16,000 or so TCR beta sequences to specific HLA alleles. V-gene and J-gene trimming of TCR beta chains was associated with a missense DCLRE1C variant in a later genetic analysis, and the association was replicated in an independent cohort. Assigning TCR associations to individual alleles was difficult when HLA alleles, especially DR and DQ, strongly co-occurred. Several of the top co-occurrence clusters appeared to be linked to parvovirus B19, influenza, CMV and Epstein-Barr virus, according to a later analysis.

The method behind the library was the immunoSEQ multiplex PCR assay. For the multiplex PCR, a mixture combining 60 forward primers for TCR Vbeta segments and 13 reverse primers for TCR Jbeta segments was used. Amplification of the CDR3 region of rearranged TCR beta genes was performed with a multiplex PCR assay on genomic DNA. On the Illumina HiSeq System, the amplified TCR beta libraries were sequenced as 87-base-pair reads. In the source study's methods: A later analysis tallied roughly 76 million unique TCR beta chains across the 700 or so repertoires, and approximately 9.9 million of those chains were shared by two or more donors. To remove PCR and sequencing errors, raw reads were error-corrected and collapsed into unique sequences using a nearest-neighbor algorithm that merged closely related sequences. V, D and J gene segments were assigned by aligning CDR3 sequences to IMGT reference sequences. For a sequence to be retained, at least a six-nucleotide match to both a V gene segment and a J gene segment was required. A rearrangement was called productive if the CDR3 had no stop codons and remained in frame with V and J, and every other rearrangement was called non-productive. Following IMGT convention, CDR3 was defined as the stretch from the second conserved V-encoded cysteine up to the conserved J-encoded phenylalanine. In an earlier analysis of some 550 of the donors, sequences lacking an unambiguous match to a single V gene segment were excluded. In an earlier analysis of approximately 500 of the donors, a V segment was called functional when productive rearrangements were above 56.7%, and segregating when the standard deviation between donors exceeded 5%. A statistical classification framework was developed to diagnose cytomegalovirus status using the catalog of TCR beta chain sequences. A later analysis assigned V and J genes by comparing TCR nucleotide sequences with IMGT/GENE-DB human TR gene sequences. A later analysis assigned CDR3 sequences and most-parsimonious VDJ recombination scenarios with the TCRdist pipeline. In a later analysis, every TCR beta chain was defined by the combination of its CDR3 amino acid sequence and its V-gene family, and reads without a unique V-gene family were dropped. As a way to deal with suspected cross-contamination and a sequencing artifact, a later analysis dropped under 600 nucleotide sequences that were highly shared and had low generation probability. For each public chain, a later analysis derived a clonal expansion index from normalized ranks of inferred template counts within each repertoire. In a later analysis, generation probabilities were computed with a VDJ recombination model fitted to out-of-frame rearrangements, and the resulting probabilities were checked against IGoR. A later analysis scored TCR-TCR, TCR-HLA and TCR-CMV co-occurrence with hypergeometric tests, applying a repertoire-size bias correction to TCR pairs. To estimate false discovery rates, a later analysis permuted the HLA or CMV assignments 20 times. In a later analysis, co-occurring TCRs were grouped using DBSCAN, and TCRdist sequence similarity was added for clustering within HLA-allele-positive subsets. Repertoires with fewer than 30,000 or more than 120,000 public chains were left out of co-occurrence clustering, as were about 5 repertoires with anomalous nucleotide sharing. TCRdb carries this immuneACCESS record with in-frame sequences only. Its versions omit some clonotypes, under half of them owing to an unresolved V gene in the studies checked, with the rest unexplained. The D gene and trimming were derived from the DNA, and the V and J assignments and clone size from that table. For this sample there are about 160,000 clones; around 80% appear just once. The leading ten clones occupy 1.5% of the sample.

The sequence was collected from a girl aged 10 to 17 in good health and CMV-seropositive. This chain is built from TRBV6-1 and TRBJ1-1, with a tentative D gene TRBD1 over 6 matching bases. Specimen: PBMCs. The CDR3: CASSEAGANTEAFF. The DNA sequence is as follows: TGTGCCAGCAGTGAAGCGGGGGCGAACACTGAAGCTTTCTTT.